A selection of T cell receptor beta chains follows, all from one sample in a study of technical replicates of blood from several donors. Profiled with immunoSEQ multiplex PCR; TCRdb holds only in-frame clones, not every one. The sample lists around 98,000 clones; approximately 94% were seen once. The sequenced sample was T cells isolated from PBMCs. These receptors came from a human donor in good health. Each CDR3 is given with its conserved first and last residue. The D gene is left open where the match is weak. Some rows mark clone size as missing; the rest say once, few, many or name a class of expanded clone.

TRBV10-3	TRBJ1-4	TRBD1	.	CAISESHGTGGQKLFF	TGTGCCATCAGTGAGTCCCACGGGACAGGGGGCCAAAAACTGTTTTTT
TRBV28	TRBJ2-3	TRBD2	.	CASSPSLAGVRDTQYF	TGTGCCAGCAGTCCCTCCCTAGCGGGAGTGAGAGATACGCAGTATTTT
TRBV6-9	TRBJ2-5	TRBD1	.	CASSYPGQGQETQYF	TGTGCCAGCAGTTATCCCGGACAGGGCCAAGAGACCCAGTACTTC
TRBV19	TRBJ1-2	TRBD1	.	CASSPPTGGASGYTF	TGTGCCAGTAGTCCCCCGACAGGGGGCGCCTCTGGCTACACCTTC
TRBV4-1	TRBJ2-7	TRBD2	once	CASSQREAPYEQYF	TGCGCCAGCAGCCAGCGGGAGGCCCCCTACGAGCAGTACTTC
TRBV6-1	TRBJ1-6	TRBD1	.	CASRENRGHLDSPLHF	TGTGCCAGCAGGGAAAACAGGGGGCATTTAGATTCACCCCTCCACTTT
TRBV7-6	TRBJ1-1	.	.	CASSLVAGDEAFF	TGTGCCAGCAGCTTAGTAGCAGGGGATGAAGCTTTCTTT
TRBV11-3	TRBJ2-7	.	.	CASSLSVRYEQYF	TGTGCCAGCAGCTTGTCCGTGAGGTACGAGCAGTACTTC
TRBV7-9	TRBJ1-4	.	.	CASSFATVEKLFF	TGTGCCAGCAGCTTTGCGACAGTCGAAAAACTGTTTTTT
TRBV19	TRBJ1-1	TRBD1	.	CASKFYRGDTEAFF	TGTGCCAGTAAATTTTACAGGGGGGACACTGAAGCTTTCTTT
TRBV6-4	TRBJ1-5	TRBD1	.	CASTKTGGAGNQPQHF	TGTGCCAGCACCAAGACAGGGGGCGCAGGCAATCAGCCCCAGCATTTT
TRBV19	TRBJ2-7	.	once	CASSIGYEQYF	TGTGCCAGTAGTATCGGGTACGAGCAGTACTTC
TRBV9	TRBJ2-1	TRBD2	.	CASSVAGTSVYNEQFF	TGTGCCAGCAGCGTAGCCGGGACTAGCGTCTACAATGAGCAGTTCTTC
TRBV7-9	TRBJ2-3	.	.	CASSARRDTDTQYF	TGTGCCAGCAGCGCGCGCCGAGACACAGATACGCAGTATTTT
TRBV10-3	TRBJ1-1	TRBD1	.	CAISPGQGSEAFF	TGTGCCATCAGTCCGGGACAGGGCTCTGAAGCTTTCTTT
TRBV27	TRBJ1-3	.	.	CAIHCGGVNTIYF	TGTGCCATCCATTGCGGGGGAGTAAACACCATATATTTT
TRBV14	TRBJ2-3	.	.	CASSQILGIPSTDTQYF	TGTGCCAGCAGCCAAATTCTAGGAATCCCTAGCACAGATACGCAGTATTTT
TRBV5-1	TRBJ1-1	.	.	CASSTDFVGTEAFF	TGCGCCAGCAGCACTGACTTCGTTGGCACTGAAGCTTTCTTT
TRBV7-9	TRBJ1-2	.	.	CASSLLYGYTF	TGTGCCAGCAGCTTACTCTATGGCTACACCTTC
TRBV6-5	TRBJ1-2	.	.	CASSYYQEASDGYTF	TGTGCCAGCAGTTACTACCAGGAGGCTTCGGATGGCTACACCTTC
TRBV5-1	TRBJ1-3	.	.	CASSPRSGQQGNTIYF	TGCGCCAGCAGCCCGAGAAGTGGGCAGCAGGGAAACACCATATATTTT
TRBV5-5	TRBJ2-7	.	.	CASSLDGYEQYF	TGTGCCAGCAGCTTGGACGGCTACGAGCAGTACTTC
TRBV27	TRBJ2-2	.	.	CASRPGRTGELFF	TGTGCCAGCAGGCCAGGGCGGACCGGGGAGCTGTTTTTT
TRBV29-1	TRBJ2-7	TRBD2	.	CSVEGGGAEQYF	TGCAGCGTTGAAGGGGGAGGGGCCGAGCAGTACTTC
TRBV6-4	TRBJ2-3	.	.	CASSDSTPVARTTDTQYF	TGTGCCAGCAGTGACTCGACCCCTGTAGCGCGAACCACAGATACGCAGTATTTT
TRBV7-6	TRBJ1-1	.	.	CASSYGASDTEAFF	TGTGCCAGCAGCTATGGGGCAAGCGACACTGAAGCTTTCTTT
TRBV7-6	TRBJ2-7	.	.	CASSLRAGEQYF	TGTGCCAGCAGCTTAAGAGCGGGCGAGCAGTACTTC
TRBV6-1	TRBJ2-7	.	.	CASSQGTSWEQYF	TGTGCCAGCAGTCAGGGCACCTCGTGGGAGCAGTACTTC
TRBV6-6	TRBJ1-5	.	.	CASSYSGHQPQHF	TGTGCCAGCAGTTACTCGGGCCATCAGCCCCAGCATTTT
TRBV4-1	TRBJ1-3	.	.	CASSLEGRAAGNTIYF	TGCGCCAGCAGCCTCGAGGGGAGGGCGGCAGGAAACACCATATATTTT
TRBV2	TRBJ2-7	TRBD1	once	CASSVRGNYEQYF	TGTGCCAGCAGTGTCAGGGGGAACTACGAGCAGTACTTC
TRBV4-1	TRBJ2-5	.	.	CASSHPARAETQYF	TGCGCCAGCAGCCACCCAGCGAGGGCAGAGACCCAGTACTTC
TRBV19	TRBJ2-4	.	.	CATAGAKNIQYF	TGTGCCACCGCAGGGGCCAAAAACATTCAGTACTTC
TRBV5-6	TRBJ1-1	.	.	CASSFRPRTVNWNTEAFF	TGTGCCAGCAGCTTTCGGCCGAGGACAGTCAATTGGAACACTGAAGCTTTCTTT
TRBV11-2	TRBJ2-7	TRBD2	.	CASSLDSFSGGNEQYF	TGTGCCAGCAGCTTAGATAGTTTTAGCGGGGGGAACGAGCAGTACTTC
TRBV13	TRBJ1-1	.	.	CASSIRQLSEAFF	TGTGCCAGCAGCATCCGACAGCTTTCTGAAGCTTTCTTT
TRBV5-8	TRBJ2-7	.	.	CASSFRGSSYEQYF	TGTGCCAGCAGCTTTAGAGGTAGCTCCTACGAGCAGTACTTC
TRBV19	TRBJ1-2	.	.	CASSALYRGTGYTF	TGTGCCAGTAGTGCCCTATACCGGGGGACTGGCTACACCTTC
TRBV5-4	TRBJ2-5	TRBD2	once	CASSFRTSGGIQETQYF	TGTGCCAGCAGCTTTCGGACTAGCGGGGGGATCCAAGAGACCCAGTACTTC
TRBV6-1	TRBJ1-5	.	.	CASSEKIVEGYQPQHF	TGTGCCAGCAGTGAAAAAATTGTGGAGGGGTATCAGCCCCAGCATTTT
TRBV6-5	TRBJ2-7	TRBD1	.	CATFSGTGGYEQYF	TGTGCCACCTTCTCCGGGACAGGCGGATACGAGCAGTACTTC
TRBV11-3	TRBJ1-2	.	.	CASSLGRTNYGYTF	TGTGCCAGCAGCTTAGGCAGAACTAACTATGGCTACACCTTC
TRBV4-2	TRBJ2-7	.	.	CASSQGLYEQYF	TGTGCCAGCAGCCAAGGACTCTACGAGCAGTACTTC
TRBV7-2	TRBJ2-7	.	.	CASSSREMSYEQYF	TGTGCCAGCAGCTCCCGGGAGATGAGTTACGAGCAGTACTTC
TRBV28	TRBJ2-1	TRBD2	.	CASSSGGSYNEQFF	TGTGCCAGCAGTTCGGGGGGTTCCTACAATGAGCAGTTCTTC
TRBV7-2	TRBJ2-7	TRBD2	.	CASRLSSSGGSYEQYF	TGTGCCAGCAGGTTGAGTTCTAGCGGGGGCTCCTACGAGCAGTACTTC
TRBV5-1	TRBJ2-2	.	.	CASSSNWNTGELFF	TGCGCCAGCAGCTCAAACTGGAACACCGGGGAGCTGTTTTTT
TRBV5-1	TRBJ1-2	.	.	CASSSGHGLGYTF	TGCGCCAGCAGTTCCGGACACGGCTTGGGCTACACCTTC
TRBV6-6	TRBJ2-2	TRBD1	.	CASRSDRGTTGELFF	TGTGCCAGCAGGTCCGACAGGGGCACCACCGGGGAGCTGTTTTTT
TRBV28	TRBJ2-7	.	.	CASSSDSAEQYF	TGTGCCAGCAGTTCCGACAGCGCCGAGCAGTACTTC
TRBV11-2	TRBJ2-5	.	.	CASSLAKETQYF	TGTGCCAGCAGCTTAGCCAAAGAGACCCAGTACTTC
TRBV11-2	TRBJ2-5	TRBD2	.	CASSLGTSGRALWETQYF	TGTGCCAGCAGCTTAGGGACTAGCGGGAGGGCCCTCTGGGAGACCCAGTACTTC
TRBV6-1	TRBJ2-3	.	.	CASSEAFPGLTDTQYF	TGTGCCAGCAGTGAAGCATTTCCGGGACTCACAGATACGCAGTATTTT
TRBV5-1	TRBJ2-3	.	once	CASSYKKRGGGDTDTQYF	TGCGCCAGCAGCTACAAAAAGAGAGGCGGAGGAGACACAGATACGCAGTATTTT
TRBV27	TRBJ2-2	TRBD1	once	CASSLAAGTGGTGELFF	TGTGCCAGCAGTTTAGCCGCCGGGACAGGGGGCACCGGGGAGCTGTTTTTT
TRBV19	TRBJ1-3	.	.	CASRLGQQKGLNTIYF	TGTGCCAGTAGACTGGGGCAACAAAAGGGGCTAAACACCATATATTTT
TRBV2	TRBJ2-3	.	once	CASSTLDADTQYF	TGTGCCAGCAGTACCCTAGATGCAGATACGCAGTATTTT
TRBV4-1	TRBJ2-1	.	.	CASSLSYNEQFF	TGCGCCAGCAGTCTCTCCTACAATGAGCAGTTCTTC
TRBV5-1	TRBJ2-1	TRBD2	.	CASRVPLRTSGNNEQFF	TGCGCCAGCCGGGTCCCCTTGCGGACTAGCGGGAACAATGAGCAGTTCTTC